A single sample gave rise to the 23 T cell receptor beta chains below, sequenced in a study of Graves' ophthalmopathy and Graves' hyperthyroidism. The authors amplified TCR beta CDR3 regions from RNA transcripts. Second-round multiplex PCR came after first-round RT-PCR with HTBI primers. TCRdb itself ran the multiplex PCR reads through MiXCR, one entry per CDR3 protein. The data hold some 350,000 distinct CDR3 sequences, with about a sixth observed a single time. The sample consisted of peripheral blood. These receptors originate from an adult woman with stable Graves' hyperthyroidism.

This clonotype was counted at least ten times. The genes are TRBV29-1 and TRBJ1-3, with no clear D. The germline V and J ends were trimmed by 7 bases and 0 bases, with 10 bases remaining between them. Germline V CDR1 and CDR2: SQVTM, ANQGSEA. The CDR3 is 13 residues long. CDR3 amino acids: CSAVQSSGNTIYF. Written as DNA, the CDR3 is TGCAGCGCTGTCCAAAGCTCTGGAAACACCATATATTTT.

This clonotype occurred many times. The rearrangement links TRBV13 to TRBJ2-7; 7 bases fit TRBD1. CDR1 is PRHDT, CDR2 FYEKMQ, per germline (reference sequence). V shed 5 bases and J 2 bases; nucleotides not matched to a gene: 6. The CDR3 totals 14 residues. DNA for the CDR3: TGTGCCAGCAGCGCCCGGGACAGTCCCTACGAGCAGTACTTC. Its translation: CASSARDSPYEQYF.

This clonotype was observed a few times. A read error is possible here, since a much larger clone lies one base away. This chain connects TRBV7-6 to TRBJ2-5; D is ambiguous. Germline V gene data show CDR1 as SGHVS and CDR2 as FNYEAQ. There are 14 residues in the CDR3. This chain's CDR3 is CASSSRYNQETKYF. As DNA, the CDR3 is TGTGCCAGCAGCTCGAGGTATAACCAAGAGACCAAGTACTTC.

J is TRBJ1-2 and V is TRBV14; 9 positions agree with TRBD1. The CDR3 sequence is 14 residues long. Germline loops: CDR1 SGHDN, CDR2 FVKESK. After removal of 10 bases from V and 1 base from J, the junction contained 7 bases not matched to a gene. The CDR3 loop is CANKRDRDNYGYTF. DNA for the CDR3: TGTGCCAACAAAAGGGACAGGGATAACTATGGCTACACCTTC.

This clonotype has ten or more counts. This sequence joins TRBV6-2 or TRBV6-3 and TRBJ1-5, with a possible D match to TRBD1 (5 bases). With 7 bases removed from V and 0 bases from J, the gap between germline ends came to 19 bases. The CDR3 has 17 residues. Per the germline V gene, CDR1 is MNHEY and CDR2 is SVGEGT. The CDR3 region is CASKIDRTLNSNQPQHF. CDR3 DNA sequence: TGTGCCAGCAAGATCGACAGAACCCTGAATAGCAATCAGCCCCAGCATTTT.

The table lists this clonotype with many counts. The chain employs TRBV15 and TRBJ2-5; perhaps TRBD2 as D (7 bases). This CDR3 has 15 amino acids. V shed 2 bases and J shed 5 bases, with 15 bases lying between them. From germline, CDR1 is LNHNV and CDR2 YYDKDF (reference sequence). The CDR3 loop is CATSRPSGGSETQYF. For the CDR3, the DNA is TGTGCCACCAGCAGACCGTCGGGGGGCAGTGAGACCCAGTACTTC.

This clonotype was counted at least ten times. The chain carries TRBV13 and TRBJ1-2; the D gene is possibly TRBD1 (5 bases). Germline V gives CDR1 PRHDT, CDR2 FYEKMQ (reference sequence). The CDR3 is 15 residues long. V dropped 5 bases and J dropped 6 bases, with 19 bases sitting between them. The CDR3 DNA reads as TGTGCCAGCAGCCAACCACGCGGGGGGAACAATGGCTACACCTTC. This encodes CASSQPRGGNNGYTF.

The chain recombines TRBV7-9 with TRBJ2-5; 8 nucleotides agree with TRBD2. Trimming at V came to 3 bases and at J to 7 bases, leaving 7 bases not matched to a gene. CDR1 and CDR2 from the germline V gene are SEHNR and FQNEAQ (reference sequence). This CDR3 comprises 14 residues. The CDR3 sequence is CASSFSGVEGTQYF. CDR3 nucleotides: TGTGCCAGCAGCTTTAGCGGGGTAGAGGGGACCCAGTACTTC.

This clonotype came up many times. The V and J genes are TRBV30 and TRBJ1-1, with TRBD1 as a possible D gene (5 bases). V lost 0 bases to trimming and J lost 6 bases, with 11 bases between them. Germline V gene data show CDR1 as GTSNPN and CDR2 as SVGIG (reference sequence). The CDR3 is 13 residues long. The CDR3 is CAWSVGRVPEAFF. The CDR3 DNA sequence: TGTGCCTGGAGTGTAGGCAGGGTCCCTGAAGCTTTCTTT.

V gene TRBV6-1 combines with J gene TRBJ1-2; 8 positions agree with TRBD1. The CDR3 runs to 14 residues. The V and J ends lost 6 bases and 4 bases, in that order; junction bases with no gene match: 7. The germline V gene encodes CDR1 MNHNS and CDR2 SASEGT. DNA of the CDR3: TGTGCCAGCAGAGACAGGGGAGTAGGCTATGGCTACACCTTC. Translated, it gives CASRDRGVGYGYTF.

This clonotype came up many times. This chain connects TRBV6-1 to TRBJ2-7; TRBD2 agrees at 8 bases. Germline lookup yields CDR1 MNHNS and CDR2 SASEGT. This CDR3 is built from 14 residues. J lost 3 bases, V lost 4 bases, and 5 bases had no gene match. The CDR3 region is CASSVAGTFYEQYF. DNA for the CDR3: TGTGCCAGCAGTGTAGCGGGAACTTTCTACGAGCAGTACTTC.

There are many counts of this clonotype. Here the CDR3 reads CASRTGTSVLGLQETQYF. The CDR3 DNA reads TGTGCCAGCAGGACCGGGACAAGCGTTTTGGGTTTACAAGAGACCCAGTACTTC. The chain links TRBV11-1 to TRBJ2-5; possibly TRBD1 for D (6 bases). There are 18 residues in the CDR3. Per germline, CDR1 SGHAT and CDR2 FQDESV (reference sequence). Trimming removed 6 bases from V and 2 bases from J, with 25 bases in between.

This clonotype came up many times. The V and J genes are TRBV12-3 or TRBV12-4 and TRBJ1-3, with TRBD1 identical over 8 bases. V lost 9 bases to trimming and J lost 2 bases; unmatched junction nucleotides: 18. The CDR3 sequence is 18 residues long. This CDR3 reads CASNLGRRTGIPGNTIYF. CDR3 DNA sequence: TGTGCCAGTAACTTGGGGCGCCGGACAGGGATCCCTGGAAACACCATATATTTT.

This clonotype has more than one count but fewer than ten. The rearrangement uses TRBV18 and TRBJ1-1, with D possibly being TRBD1 (5 bases). The ends were cut back, 4 bases at V and 8 bases at J, with 14 bases in the middle. CDR3 length: 13 amino acids. Germline CDR1 is KGHSH and CDR2 is LQKENI. CDR3 region: CASSLDRIAEAFF. CDR3 sequence (DNA): TGTGCCAGCTCACTAGACAGAATAGCGGAAGCTTTCTTT.

Comments on this clonotype: With a much larger clone just one base away, this may be a read error. The rearrangement links TRBV7-2 to TRBJ2-1, with TRBD2 matching over 8 bases. CDR3 length: 15 residues. The germline V gene encodes CDR1 SGHTA and CDR2 FQGNSA. CDR3 nucleotide sequence: TGTGCCAGCAGCTTTATGTCGGGAGGGCCCAATGAGCATTTCTTC. It is translated as CASSFMSGGPNEHFF.

This clonotype has a count of ten or more. The chain couples TRBV29-1 to TRBJ1-1; D may be TRBD1 (5 bases). Trimming stripped 6 bases from V and 0 bases from J, with 11 bases between. This CDR3 spans 13 amino acids. Germline V CDR1 and CDR2: SQVTM, ANQGSEA. DNA of the CDR3: TGCAGCGTGGGGGGAAGGATGAACACTGAAGCTTTCTTT. This codes for CSVGGRMNTEAFF.

This clonotype was recorded at least ten times. The chain couples TRBV10-3 to TRBJ2-5; 7 bases map to TRBD1. V shed 3 bases and J 2 bases; nucleotides not matched to a gene: 6. CDR3 size: 15 residues. Germline V gene sequence: CDR1 ENHRY, CDR2 SYGVKD. CDR3 region: CAISEGDRVQETQYF. The CDR3, as DNA: TGTGCCATCAGTGAAGGCGACAGGGTGCAAGAGACCCAGTACTTC.

The V and J genes are TRBV7-9 and TRBJ2-7; D is unresolved. The germline V gene encodes CDR1 SEHNR and CDR2 FQNEAQ (reference sequence). The CDR3 runs to 14 residues. Trimming shortened V by 5 bases and J by 1 base, and 12 bases separated the two germline ends. This CDR3 reads CASSSPYSSYEQYF. The CDR3 coding sequence is TGTGCCAGCAGCAGCCCATACAGTTCCTACGAGCAGTACTTC.

This clonotype was seen at least ten times. The chain has TRBV20-1 and TRBJ1-5; TRBD1 matches 7 bases. CDR1 is DFQATT and CDR2 is SNEGSKA in the germline V gene (reference sequence). The CDR3 has 14 residues. Trimming at V came to 5 bases and at J to 2 bases, leaving 6 bases not matched to a gene. The CDR3 sequence is CSASGQPRNQPQHF. As DNA, the CDR3 is TGCAGTGCTTCGGGACAGCCACGCAATCAGCCCCAGCATTTT.

The V call is TRBV6-2 or TRBV6-3, the J call TRBJ2-1; D is unclear. V lost 8 bases to trimming and J lost 3 bases, with 5 bases between them. CDR3 length: 11 amino acids. The germline gives CDR1 MNHEY, CDR2 SVGEGT. The CDR3 is CASSIYNEQFF. The CDR3 nucleotides read TGTGCCAGCTCTATCTACAATGAGCAGTTCTTC.

The chain links TRBV10-3 to TRBJ2-3; D remains unclear. CDR1 and CDR2 (germline): ENHRY, SYGVKD. The CDR3 totals 12 residues. V lost 8 bases and J lost 2, with 8 bases in between. Here the CDR3 DNA reads TGTGCCATCGCCGCCAACACAGATACGCAGTATTTT. Its translation: CAIAANTDTQYF.

The rearrangement uses TRBV11-2 and TRBJ2-7; D tentatively reads TRBD1 or TRBD2 (5 bases each). Germline V lookup: CDR1 SGHAT, CDR2 FQNNGV. V lost 4 bases and J 4 bases, leaving 26 bases between the germline ends. CDR3 length equals 18 residues. The CDR3 region is CASSSSYKPGPPGYEQYF. The CDR3 coding sequence is TGTGCCAGCAGCTCGTCCTATAAACCAGGGCCCCCGGGGTACGAGCAGTACTTC. The variable domain in full, with the rest retrieved from reference TRBV11-2 and TRBJ2-7, is EAGVAQSPRYKIIEKRQSVAFWCNPISGHATLYWYQQILGQGPKLLIQFQNNGVVDDSQLPKDRFSAERLKGVDSTLKIQPAKLEDSAVYLCASSSSYKPGPPGYEQYFGPGTRLTVT.

This clonotype has a count of ten or more. The chain carries TRBV6-4 and TRBJ1-1, with a weak D call TRBD1 (5 bases). This CDR3 has 18 amino acids. Germline V CDR1 and CDR2: MRHNA, SNTAGT. V was trimmed by 5 bases and J by 0 bases, leaving 22 bases between them. CDR3 DNA sequence: TGTGCCAGCAGTAGACCCCTATTGAGACAGAATATGAACACTGAAGCTTTCTTT. Its protein is CASSRPLLRQNMNTEAFF.